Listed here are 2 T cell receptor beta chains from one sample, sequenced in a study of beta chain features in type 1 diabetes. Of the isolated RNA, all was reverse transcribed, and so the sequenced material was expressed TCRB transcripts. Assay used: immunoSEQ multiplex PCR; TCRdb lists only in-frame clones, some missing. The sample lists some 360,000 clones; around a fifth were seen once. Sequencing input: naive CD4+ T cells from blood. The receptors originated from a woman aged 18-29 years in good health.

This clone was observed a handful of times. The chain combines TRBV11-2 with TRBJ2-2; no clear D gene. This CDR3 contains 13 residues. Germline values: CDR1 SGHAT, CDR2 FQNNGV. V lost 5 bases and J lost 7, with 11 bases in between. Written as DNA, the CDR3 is TGTGCCAGCAGCCCTCTTGGGCTCGGGGAGCTGTTTTTT. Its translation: CASSPLGLGELFF.

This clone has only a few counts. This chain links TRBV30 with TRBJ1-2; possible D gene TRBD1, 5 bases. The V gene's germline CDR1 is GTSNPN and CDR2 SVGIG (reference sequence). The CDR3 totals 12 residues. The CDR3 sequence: CATTLGPYGYTF. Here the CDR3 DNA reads TGTGCAACCACCTTGGGGCCCTATGGCTACACCTTC.